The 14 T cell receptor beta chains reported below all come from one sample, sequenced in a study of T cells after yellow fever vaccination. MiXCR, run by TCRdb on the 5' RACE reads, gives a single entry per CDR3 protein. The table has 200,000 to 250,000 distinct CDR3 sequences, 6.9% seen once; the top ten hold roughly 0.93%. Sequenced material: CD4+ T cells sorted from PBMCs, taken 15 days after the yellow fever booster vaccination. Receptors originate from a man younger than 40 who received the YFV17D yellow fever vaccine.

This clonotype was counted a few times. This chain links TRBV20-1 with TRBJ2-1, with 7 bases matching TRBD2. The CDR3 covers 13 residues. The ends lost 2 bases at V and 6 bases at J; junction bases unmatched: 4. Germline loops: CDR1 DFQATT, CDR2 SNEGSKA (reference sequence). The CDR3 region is CSARQGGSNEQFF. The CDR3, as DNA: TGCAGTGCTAGACAGGGAGGGTCCAATGAGCAGTTCTTC.

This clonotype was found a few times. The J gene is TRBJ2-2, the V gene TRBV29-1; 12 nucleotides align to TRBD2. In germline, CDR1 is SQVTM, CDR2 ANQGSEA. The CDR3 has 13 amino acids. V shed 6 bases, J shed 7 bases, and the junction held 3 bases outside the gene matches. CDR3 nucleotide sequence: TGCAGCGTGACTAGCGGGAGTAACGGGGAGCTGTTTTTT. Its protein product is CSVTSGSNGELFF.

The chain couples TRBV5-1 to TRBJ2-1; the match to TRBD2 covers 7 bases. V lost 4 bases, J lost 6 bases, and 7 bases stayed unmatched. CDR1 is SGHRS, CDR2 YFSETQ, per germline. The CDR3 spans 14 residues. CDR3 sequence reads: CASSPRERGNEQFF. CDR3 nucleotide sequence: TGCGCCAGCAGCCCCCGGGAGCGGGGCAATGAGCAGTTCTTC.

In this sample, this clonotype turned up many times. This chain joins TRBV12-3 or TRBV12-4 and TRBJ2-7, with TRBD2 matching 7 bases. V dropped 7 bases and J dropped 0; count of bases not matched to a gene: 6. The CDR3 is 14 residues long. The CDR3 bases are TGTGCCAGCAAGCTAGCGGCCAGCTCCTACGAGCAGTACTTC. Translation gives CASKLAASSYEQYF.

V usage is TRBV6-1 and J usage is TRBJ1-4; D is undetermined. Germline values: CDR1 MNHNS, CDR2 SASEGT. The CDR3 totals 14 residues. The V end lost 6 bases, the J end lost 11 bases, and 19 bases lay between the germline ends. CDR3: CASSSDPYLGKLFF. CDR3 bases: TGTGCCAGCAGCTCTGATCCCTACCTCGGGAAACTGTTTTTT.

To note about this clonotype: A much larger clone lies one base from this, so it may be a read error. CDR3: CASRSTVQGSTKNIQYF. DNA for the CDR3: TGTGCCAGCCGCTCCACCGTACAGGGTTCTACCAAAAACATTCAGTACTTC. The genes are TRBV21-1 and TRBJ2-4; the table's D call, TRBD1, was not checked against the DNA. TRBV21-1 is labeled a pseudogene. The CDR3 runs to 17 residues.

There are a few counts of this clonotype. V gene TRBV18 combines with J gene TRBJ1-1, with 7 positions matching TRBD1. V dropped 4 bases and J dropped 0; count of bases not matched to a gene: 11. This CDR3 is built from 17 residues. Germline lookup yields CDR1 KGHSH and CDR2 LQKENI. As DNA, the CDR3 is TGTGCCAGCTCACGGAGTATGGAGGGGGCGTTGAACACTGAAGCTTTCTTT. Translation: CASSRSMEGALNTEAFF.

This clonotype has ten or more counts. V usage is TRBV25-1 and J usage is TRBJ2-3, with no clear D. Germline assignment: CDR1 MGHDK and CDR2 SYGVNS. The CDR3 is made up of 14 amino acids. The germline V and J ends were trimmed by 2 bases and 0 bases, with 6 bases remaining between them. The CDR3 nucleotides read TGTGCCAGCAGTGAAGAAGGAAGCACAGATACGCAGTATTTT. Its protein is CASSEEGSTDTQYF. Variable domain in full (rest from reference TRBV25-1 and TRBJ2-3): EADIYQTPRYLVIGTGKKITLECSQTMGHDKMYWYQQDPGMELHLIHYSYGVNSTEKGDLSSESTVSRIRTEHFPLTLESARPSHTSQYLCASSEEGSTDTQYFGPGTRLTVL.

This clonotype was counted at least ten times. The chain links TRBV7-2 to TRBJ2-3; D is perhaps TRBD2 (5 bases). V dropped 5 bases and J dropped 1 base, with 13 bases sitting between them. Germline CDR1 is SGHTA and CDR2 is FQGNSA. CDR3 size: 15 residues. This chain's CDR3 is CASSQTEAGTDTQYF. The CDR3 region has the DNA TGTGCCAGCAGCCAGACGGAGGCGGGCACAGATACGCAGTATTTT.

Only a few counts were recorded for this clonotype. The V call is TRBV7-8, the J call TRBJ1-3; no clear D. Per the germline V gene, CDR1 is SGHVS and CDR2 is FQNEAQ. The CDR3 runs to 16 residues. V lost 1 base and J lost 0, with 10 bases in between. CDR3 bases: TGTGCCAGCAGCTTAGTCGGGCCATCCTCTGGAAACACCATATATTTT. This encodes CASSLVGPSSGNTIYF.

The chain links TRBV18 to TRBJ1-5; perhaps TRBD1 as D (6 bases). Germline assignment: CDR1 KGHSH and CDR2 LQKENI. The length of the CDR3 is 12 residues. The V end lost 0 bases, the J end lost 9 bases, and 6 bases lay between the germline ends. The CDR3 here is CASSPPGGPQHF. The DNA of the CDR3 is TGTGCCAGCTCACCACCAGGGGGGCCCCAGCATTTT.

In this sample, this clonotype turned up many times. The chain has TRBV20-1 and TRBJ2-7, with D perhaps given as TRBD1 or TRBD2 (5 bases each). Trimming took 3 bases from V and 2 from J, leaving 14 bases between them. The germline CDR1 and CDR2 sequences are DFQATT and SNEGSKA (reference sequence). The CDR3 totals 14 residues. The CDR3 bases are TGCAGTGCTAGGGGTTGGCAGGGAGCCTACGAGCAGTACTTC. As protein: CSARGWQGAYEQYF.

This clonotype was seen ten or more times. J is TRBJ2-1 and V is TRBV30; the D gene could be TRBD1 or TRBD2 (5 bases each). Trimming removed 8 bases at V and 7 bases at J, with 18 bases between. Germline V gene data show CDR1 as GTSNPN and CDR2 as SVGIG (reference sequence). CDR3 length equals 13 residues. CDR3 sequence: CAGGRGRGNEQFF. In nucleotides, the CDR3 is TGTGCCGGGGGACGGGGCAGAGGGAATGAGCAGTTCTTC.

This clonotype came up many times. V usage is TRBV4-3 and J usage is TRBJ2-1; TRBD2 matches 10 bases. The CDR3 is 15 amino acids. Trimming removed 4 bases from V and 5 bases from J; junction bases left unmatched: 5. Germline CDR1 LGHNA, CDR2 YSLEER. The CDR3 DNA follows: TGCGCCAGCAGCCCTCGAGCGGGAGGGGACAATGAGCAGTTCTTC. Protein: CASSPRAGGDNEQFF.